Reported below is one T cell receptor beta chain. Antigen unknown. The sample carries other DNA sequences with the same CDR3. The data were taken from a study of cytomegalovirus exposure and HLA in healthy donors. Overall study findings and caveats: The presence/absence work took it that sequencing depth was about the same across donors. For most TCR beta V segments, an earlier analysis put the productive rate at about 90% or about 30% of the time.

This CDR3 contains 15 residues. J lost 0 bases, V lost 6 bases, and 4 bases had no gene match. Germline assignment: CDR1 SNHLY and CDR2 FYNNEI. The study ran its PCR with 60 Vbeta and 13 Jbeta primers. Assay used: immunoSEQ multiplex PCR; TCRdb lists only in-frame clones, some missing. The table lists 150,000 to 200,000 clones, 75% to 90% of them singletons. Material: PBMCs. This chain uses TRBV2 with TRBJ1-5, with 8 nucleotides matching TRBD1. The TCR was taken from a male donor in good health and CMV-seronegative. CDR3 nucleotide sequence: TGTGCCAGCAGCGGCACAGGGGGTAGCAATCAGCCCCAGCATTTT. Translating gives CASSGTGGSNQPQHF.